A selection of T cell receptor beta chains follows, all from one sample in a study of glioma-infiltrating T cells after dendritic cell vaccination. Assay used: immunoSEQ multiplex PCR; TCRdb lists only in-frame clones, some missing. The sample consists of roughly 52,000 clones, approximately 83% of them appearing once. The sample consisted of blood, taken before dendritic cell vaccination. The receptor source for this set is a human donor with glioblastoma. CDR3s include the opening cysteine and the closing phenylalanine or tryptophan. A D gene is named only where the DNA matches it firmly. Rows give clone size only sometimes, using once, few, many, or a class for an expanded clone.

CDR3aa | CDR3nt | v_gene | abundance | j_gene | d_gene
CASSQGRAASNYGYTF | TGTGCCAGCAGCCAAGGGCGGGCAGCATCTAACTATGGCTACACCTTC | TRBV14 | - | TRBJ1-2 | -
CASSQDRGLDYGYTF | TGCGCCAGCAGCCAAGATCGGGGGTTGGACTATGGCTACACCTTC | TRBV4-1 | once | TRBJ1-2 | -
CASSQEGTEVDEQFF | TGTGCCAGCAGCCAAGAGGGGACAGAGGTTGATGAGCAGTTCTTC | TRBV4-2 | - | TRBJ2-1 | TRBD1
CASSGGTGGASQPQHF | TGTGCCAGCAGCGGAGGGACAGGGGGCGCGTCTCAGCCCCAGCATTTT | TRBV7-8 | - | TRBJ1-5 | TRBD1
CASSQPWAGEQFF | TGTGCCAGCAGCCAGCCCTGGGCGGGTGAGCAGTTCTTC | TRBV4-2 | - | TRBJ2-1 | -
CASSLDRRSGNTIYF | TGTGCCAGCAGTTTGGACAGGCGCTCTGGAAACACCATATATTTT | TRBV7-2 | - | TRBJ1-3 | TRBD1
CASSVDPIAGGEKLFF | TGTGCCAGCAGCGTAGACCCCATAGCCGGTGGTGAAAAACTGTTTTTT | TRBV9 | - | TRBJ1-4 | -
CASTGVGEQYF | TGTGCCAGCACCGGAGTCGGCGAGCAGTACTTC | TRBV6-5 | - | TRBJ2-7 | -
CSAYRTADTGELFF | TGCAGCGCTTATAGGACAGCAGACACCGGGGAGCTGTTTTTT | TRBV29-1 | once | TRBJ2-2 | -
CASSLAVGGNTDTQYF | TGTGCCAGCAGCTTAGCGGTCGGGGGGAACACAGATACGCAGTATTTT | TRBV7-8 | - | TRBJ2-3 | TRBD2
CASGLDLQLNYGYTF | TGTGCTAGTGGTTTGGACCTACAGCTTAACTATGGCTACACCTTC | TRBV12-5 | once | TRBJ1-2 | -
CASSQGAGNQPQHF | TGTGCCAGCAGCCAAGGGGCAGGGAATCAGCCCCAGCATTTT | TRBV14 | once | TRBJ1-5 | -
CASSDSPSGGLNEQFF | TGTGCCAGCAGTGACTCCCCTAGCGGGGGGCTGAATGAGCAGTTCTTC | TRBV6-4 | - | TRBJ2-1 | TRBD2
CASSLVTGVEADTQYF | TGTGCCAGCAGCTTAGTTACGGGAGTCGAGGCAGATACGCAGTATTTT | TRBV7-9 | - | TRBJ2-3 | -
CASSLEKGATEAFF | TGCGCCAGCAGCTTGGAAAAGGGGGCCACTGAAGCTTTCTTT | TRBV5-1 | once | TRBJ1-1 | TRBD1
CASSVRGGWGTEAFF | TGTGCCAGCAGCGTAAGGGGAGGATGGGGCACTGAAGCTTTCTTT | TRBV9 | - | TRBJ1-1 | -
CASKEAPPSHEQYF | TGTGCCAGCAAGGAGGCACCTCCGTCCCACGAGCAGTACTTC | TRBV11-3 | once | TRBJ2-7 | -
CSVVGGAGGLGDTQYF | TGCAGCGTTGTGGGGGGAGCGGGAGGGCTGGGAGATACGCAGTATTTT | TRBV29-1 | - | TRBJ2-3 | TRBD2
CATSRGTGTYEQYF | TGTGCCACCAGCAGGGGGACTGGAACCTACGAGCAGTACTTC | TRBV15 | - | TRBJ2-7 | -
CAIGGGRSRSGNTIYF | TGTGCCATCGGAGGAGGTAGGAGCCGCTCTGGAAACACCATATATTTT | TRBV10-3 | - | TRBJ1-3 | -
CASRSTANEKLFF | TGTGCCAGCAGAAGTACAGCTAATGAAAAACTGTTTTTT | TRBV6-1 | once | TRBJ1-4 | -
CASSTDRAPSYGYTF | TGTGCCAGTAGTACCGACAGGGCCCCCTCCTATGGCTACACCTTC | TRBV19 | - | TRBJ1-2 | TRBD1
CSVGGQGGTYEQYF | TGCAGCGTTGGGGGACAGGGGGGGACCTACGAGCAGTACTTC | TRBV29-1 | - | TRBJ2-7 | TRBD1
CASTPQGGYTF | TGTGCCAGCACCCCCCAGGGGGGCTACACCTTC | TRBV2 | - | TRBJ1-2 | -
CASRTTGGTNEKLFF | TGTGCCAGCAGAACAACAGGGGGAACTAATGAAAAACTGTTTTTT | TRBV27 | once | TRBJ1-4 | TRBD1
CASSRDTLGEQYF | TGTGCCAGCAGTCGGGACACCCTTGGCGAGCAGTACTTC | TRBV2 | - | TRBJ2-7 | -
CASSLQGVIRYYGYTF | TGTGCCAGCAGTCTCCAGGGGGTGATAAGGTACTATGGCTACACCTTC | TRBV28 | - | TRBJ1-2 | TRBD1
CASKWQDNQPQHF | TGTGCCAGCAAGTGGCAGGACAATCAGCCCCAGCATTTT | TRBV7-2 | - | TRBJ1-5 | -
CATTQGVLAKNIQYF | TGTGCCACCACCCAGGGGGTGTTGGCCAAAAACATTCAGTACTTC | TRBV15 | - | TRBJ2-4 | TRBD1
CSVRSGRIGEQFF | TGCAGCGTTAGGAGCGGGAGAATAGGGGAGCAGTTCTTC | TRBV29-1 | - | TRBJ2-1 | TRBD2
CSVRTGVGTYEQYF | TGCAGCGTGCGGACAGGGGTGGGAACCTACGAGCAGTACTTC | TRBV29-1 | - | TRBJ2-7 | TRBD1
CASSWGQAFWTF | TGCGCCAGCAGCTGGGGACAGGCTTTCTGGACCTTC | TRBV5-1 | - | TRBJ1-2 | TRBD1
CASSLRREKGAGNQPQHF | TGTGCCAGCAGCTTAAGGCGGGAAAAGGGGGCGGGCAATCAGCCCCAGCATTTT | TRBV13 | - | TRBJ1-5 | TRBD1
CASSVGQEAYYNSPLHF | TGCGCCAGCAGCGTCGGACAGGAAGCCTACTATAATTCACCCCTCCACTTT | TRBV5-1 | - | TRBJ1-6 | TRBD1
CASSLLGQGADTQYF | TGTGCCAGCAGCTTACTCGGGCAGGGGGCAGATACGCAGTATTTT | TRBV7-3 | - | TRBJ2-3 | TRBD1
CASIMGLDGYTF | TGTGCCAGCATCATGGGGCTGGATGGCTACACCTTC | TRBV6-6 | - | TRBJ1-2 | -
CSVPRDSEAFF | TGCAGCGTCCCACGGGACAGCGAAGCTTTCTTT | TRBV29-1 | - | TRBJ1-1 | TRBD1
CASRGTGLNEQFF | TGTGCCAGCAGGGGGACAGGGCTCAATGAGCAGTTCTTC | TRBV25-1 | - | TRBJ2-1 | TRBD1
CASSLARLPGISNSNQPQHF | TGTGCCAGCAGCTTAGCAAGACTCCCCGGGATTTCAAATAGCAATCAGCCCCAGCATTTT | TRBV7-8 | - | TRBJ1-5 | -
CASSGGAPETQYF | TGTGCCAGCAGCGGCGGGGCCCCAGAGACCCAGTACTTC | TRBV9 | - | TRBJ2-5 | -
CASSAFDRETRDTQYF | TGTGCCAGCAGTGCCTTTGACAGGGAAACTAGAGATACGCAGTATTTT | TRBV27 | few | TRBJ2-3 | TRBD1
CASSLYSYGYTF | TGTGCCAGCAGCTTGTACTCCTATGGCTACACCTTC | TRBV5-4 | - | TRBJ1-2 | -
CASSYFGGGASETQYF | TGTGCCAGCAGTTACTTTGGCGGGGGGGCTTCGGAGACCCAGTACTTC | TRBV6-5 | - | TRBJ2-5 | TRBD2
CASRPGGTEVNNEQFF | TGTGCCAGCAGGCCGGGGGGAACGGAAGTCAACAATGAGCAGTTCTTC | TRBV5-4 | - | TRBJ2-1 | TRBD2
CAWRGGGLNSPLHF | TGTGCCTGGAGGGGAGGAGGACTTAATTCACCCCTCCACTTT | TRBV30 | once | TRBJ1-6 | -
CASSRTSDRYEQYF | TGTGCCAGCAGCCGGACTAGCGACCGCTACGAGCAGTACTTC | TRBV7-2 | - | TRBJ2-7 | TRBD2
CSVGVTGNTIYF | TGCAGCGTAGGAGTGACCGGAAACACCATATATTTT | TRBV29-1 | - | TRBJ1-3 | -
CASSPEIPGQETQYF | TGCGCCAGCAGCCCCGAGATTCCCGGGCAAGAGACCCAGTACTTC | TRBV5-1 | - | TRBJ2-5 | -
CASSYTEGGGQETQYF | TGTGCCAGCAGTTATACGGAGGGGGGGGGCCAAGAGACCCAGTACTTC | TRBV6-5 | - | TRBJ2-5 | -
CASSSRQGETQYF | TGCGCCAGCAGCTCTCGACAGGGGGAGACCCAGTACTTC | TRBV5-1 | - | TRBJ2-5 | TRBD1
CATGQGAGGANVLTF | TGTGCCACCGGACAGGGGGCGGGTGGGGCCAACGTCCTGACTTTC | TRBV10-3 | - | TRBJ2-6 | TRBD1
CAWSDPRGKDGYTF | TGTGCCTGGAGTGATCCCCGGGGGAAGGATGGCTACACCTTC | TRBV30 | few | TRBJ1-2 | -
CASSMSAGGPNEQFF | TGTGCCAGTAGTATGTCAGCGGGAGGGCCGAATGAGCAGTTCTTC | TRBV19 | - | TRBJ2-1 | TRBD2
CASSYSIGGDYGYTF | TGTGCCAGCAGTTACTCAATTGGGGGCGACTATGGCTACACCTTC | TRBV6-5 | - | TRBJ1-2 | -